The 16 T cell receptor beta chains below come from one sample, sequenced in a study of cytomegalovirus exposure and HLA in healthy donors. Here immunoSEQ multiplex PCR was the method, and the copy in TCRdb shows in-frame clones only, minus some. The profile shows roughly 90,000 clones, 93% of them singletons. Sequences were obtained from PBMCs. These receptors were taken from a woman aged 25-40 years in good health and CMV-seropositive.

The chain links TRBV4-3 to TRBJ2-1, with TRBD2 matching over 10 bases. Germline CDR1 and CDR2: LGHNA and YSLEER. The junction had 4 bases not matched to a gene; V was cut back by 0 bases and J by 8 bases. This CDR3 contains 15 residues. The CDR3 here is CASSQELAGVYEQFF. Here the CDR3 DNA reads TGCGCCAGCAGCCAAGAGCTAGCGGGAGTCTATGAGCAGTTCTTC.

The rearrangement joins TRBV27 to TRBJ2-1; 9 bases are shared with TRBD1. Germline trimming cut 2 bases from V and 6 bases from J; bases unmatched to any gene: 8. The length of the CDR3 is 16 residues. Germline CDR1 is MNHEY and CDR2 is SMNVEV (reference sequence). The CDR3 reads CASSLAWTGAGNEQFF. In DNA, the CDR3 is TGTGCCAGCAGTTTAGCCTGGACAGGGGCGGGCAATGAGCAGTTCTTC.

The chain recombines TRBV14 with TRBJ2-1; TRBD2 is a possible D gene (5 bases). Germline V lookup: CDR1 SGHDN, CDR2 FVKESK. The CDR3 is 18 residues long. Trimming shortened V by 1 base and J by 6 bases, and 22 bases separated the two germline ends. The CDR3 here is CASSQGVFRTRRPNEQFF. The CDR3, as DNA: TGTGCCAGCAGCCAAGGAGTTTTTAGGACTCGACGTCCCAATGAGCAGTTCTTC.

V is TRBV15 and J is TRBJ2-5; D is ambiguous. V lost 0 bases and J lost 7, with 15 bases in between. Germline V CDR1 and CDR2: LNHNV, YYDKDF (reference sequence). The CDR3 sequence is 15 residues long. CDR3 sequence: CATSRDPRHRGTQYF. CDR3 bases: TGTGCCACCAGCAGAGACCCACGACACCGTGGGACCCAGTACTTC. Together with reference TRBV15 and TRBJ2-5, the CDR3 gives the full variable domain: DAMVIQNPRYQVTQFGKPVTLSCSQTLNHNVMYWYQQKSSQAPKLLFHYYDKDFNNEADTPDNFQSRRPNTSFCFLDIRSPGLGDTAMYLCATSRDPRHRGTQYFGPGTRLLVL.

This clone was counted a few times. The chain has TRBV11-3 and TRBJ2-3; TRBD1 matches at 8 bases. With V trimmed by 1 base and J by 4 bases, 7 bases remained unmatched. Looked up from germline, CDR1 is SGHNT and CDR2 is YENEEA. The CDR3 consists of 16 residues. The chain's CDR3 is CASSLGGDRGPDTQYF. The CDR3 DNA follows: TGTGCCAGCAGCTTAGGGGGAGACAGGGGCCCAGATACGCAGTATTTT. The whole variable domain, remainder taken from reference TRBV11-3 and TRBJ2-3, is EAGVVQSPRYKIIEKKQPVAFWCNPISGHNTLYWYLQNLGQGPELLIRYENEEAVDDSQLPKDRFSAERLKGVDSTLKIQPAELGDSAVYLCASSLGGDRGPDTQYFGPGTRLTVL.

This CDR3 is CASSLPPQGVGTGELFF. Here the CDR3 DNA reads TGTGCCAGCAGTTTACCCCCTCAAGGGGTCGGCACCGGGGAGCTGTTTTTT. The J gene is TRBJ2-2, the V gene TRBV28, with a possible D match to TRBD1 (5 bases). Trimming removed 2 bases from V and 4 bases from J, with 17 bases in between. The CDR3 is 17 residues long. Germline-derived CDR1 and CDR2 are MDHEN and SYDVKM.

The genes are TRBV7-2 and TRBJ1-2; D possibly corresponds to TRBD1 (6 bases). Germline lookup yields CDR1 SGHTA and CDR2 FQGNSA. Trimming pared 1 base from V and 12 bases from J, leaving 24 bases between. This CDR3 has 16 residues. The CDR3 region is CASSLEVQRGPRFDTF. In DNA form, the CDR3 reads TGTGCCAGCAGCTTAGAGGTGCAGCGGGGGCCCAGGTTTGACACCTTC.

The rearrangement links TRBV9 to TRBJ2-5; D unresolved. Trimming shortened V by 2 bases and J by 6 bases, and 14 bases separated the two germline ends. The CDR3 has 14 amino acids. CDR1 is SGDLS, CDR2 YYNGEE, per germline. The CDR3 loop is CASSVSEFSKTQYF. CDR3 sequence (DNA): TGTGCCAGCAGCGTGTCGGAGTTTTCGAAGACCCAGTACTTC.

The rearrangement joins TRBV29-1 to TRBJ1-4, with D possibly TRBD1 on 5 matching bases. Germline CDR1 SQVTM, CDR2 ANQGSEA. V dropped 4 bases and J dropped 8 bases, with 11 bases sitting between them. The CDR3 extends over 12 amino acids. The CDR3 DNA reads TGCAGCGTTGTGGCGGAGGGGGAAAAACTGTTTTTT. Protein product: CSVVAEGEKLFF. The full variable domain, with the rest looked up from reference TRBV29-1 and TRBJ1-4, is SAVISQKPSRDICQRGTSLTIQCQVDSQVTMMFWYRQQPGQSLTLIATANQGSEATYESGFVIDKFPISRPNLTFSTLTVSNMSPEDSSIYLCSVVAEGEKLFFGSGTQLSVL.

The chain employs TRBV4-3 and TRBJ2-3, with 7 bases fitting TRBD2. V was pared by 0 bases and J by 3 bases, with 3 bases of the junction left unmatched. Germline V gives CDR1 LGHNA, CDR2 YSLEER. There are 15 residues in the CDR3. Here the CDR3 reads CASSQESGVTDTQYF. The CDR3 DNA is TGCGCCAGCAGCCAAGAGAGCGGGGTTACAGATACGCAGTATTTT.

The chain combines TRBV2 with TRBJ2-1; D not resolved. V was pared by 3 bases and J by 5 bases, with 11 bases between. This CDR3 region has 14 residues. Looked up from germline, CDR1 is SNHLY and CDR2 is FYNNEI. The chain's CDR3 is CASSDTPANNEQFF. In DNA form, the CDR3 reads TGTGCCAGCAGTGATACCCCCGCTAACAATGAGCAGTTCTTC.

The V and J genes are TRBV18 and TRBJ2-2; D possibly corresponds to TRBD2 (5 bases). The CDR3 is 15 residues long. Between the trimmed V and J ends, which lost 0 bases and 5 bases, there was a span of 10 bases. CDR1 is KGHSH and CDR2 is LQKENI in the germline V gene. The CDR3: CASSPPGAVTGELFF. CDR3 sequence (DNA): TGTGCCAGCTCACCACCGGGAGCGGTAACCGGGGAGCTGTTTTTT.

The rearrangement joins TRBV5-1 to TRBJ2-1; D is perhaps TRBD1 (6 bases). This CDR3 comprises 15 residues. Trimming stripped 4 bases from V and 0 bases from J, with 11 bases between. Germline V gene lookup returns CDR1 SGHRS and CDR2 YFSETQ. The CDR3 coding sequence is TGCGCCAGCAGCGGAACAGGGAGCTCCTACAATGAGCAGTTCTTC. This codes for CASSGTGSSYNEQFF.

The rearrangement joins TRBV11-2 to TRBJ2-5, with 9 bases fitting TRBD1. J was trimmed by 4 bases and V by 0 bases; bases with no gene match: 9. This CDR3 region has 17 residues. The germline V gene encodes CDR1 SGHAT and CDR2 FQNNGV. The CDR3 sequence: CASSLEGRTGASETQYF. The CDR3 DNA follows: TGTGCCAGCAGCTTAGAAGGGCGGACAGGGGCGTCAGAGACCCAGTACTTC.

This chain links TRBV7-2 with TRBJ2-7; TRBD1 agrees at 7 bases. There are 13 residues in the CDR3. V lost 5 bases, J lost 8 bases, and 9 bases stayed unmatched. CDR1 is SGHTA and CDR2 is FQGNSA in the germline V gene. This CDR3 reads CASSQGDGDKQYF. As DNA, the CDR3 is TGTGCCAGCAGCCAGGGGGATGGGGACAAGCAGTACTTC.

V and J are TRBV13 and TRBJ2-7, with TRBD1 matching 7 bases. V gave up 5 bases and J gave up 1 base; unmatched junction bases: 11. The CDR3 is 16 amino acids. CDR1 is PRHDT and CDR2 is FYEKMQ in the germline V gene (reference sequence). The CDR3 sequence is CASSAPDREPSYEQYF. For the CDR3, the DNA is TGTGCCAGCAGCGCTCCTGACAGGGAACCTTCCTACGAGCAGTACTTC.